This TCR beta chain was found in a study of blood T cells in healthy people across ages. Whole-study results and caveats: Older age went with lower TCR beta diversity per million T cells, in a roughly linear way.

Remarks on this clonotype: Its matching antigen is unknown.

Healthy Caucasian individuals from Russia aged about 6 to 95 were enrolled as donors. PBMCs were isolated at a quantity of at least 7 million per sample. CDR1 is SGHRS and CDR2 is YFSETQ in the germline V gene. Deletions cut 0 bases from V and 2 bases from J, with 8 bases between. The CDR3 covers 14 residues. Combining a sample-barcoded 5' primer with a J-beta primer mix, a second PCR ran for about 7 to 11 cycles. The yield of each sample was at least 2.5 million CDR3-containing paired-end reads. From the 5' RACE reads, TCRdb called clonotypes with MiXCR, one entry per CDR3 protein. The sample has about 1,500,000 distinct CDR3 sequences; roughly 40% are singletons.

This chain links TRBV5-1 with TRBJ1-2; no clear D gene. Input material: blood. The receptor was isolated from a young woman in good health. CDR3 nucleotides: TGCGCCAGCAGCTTGGGGGAGCCCAACTATGGCTACACCTTC. The encoded protein is CASSLGEPNYGYTF.